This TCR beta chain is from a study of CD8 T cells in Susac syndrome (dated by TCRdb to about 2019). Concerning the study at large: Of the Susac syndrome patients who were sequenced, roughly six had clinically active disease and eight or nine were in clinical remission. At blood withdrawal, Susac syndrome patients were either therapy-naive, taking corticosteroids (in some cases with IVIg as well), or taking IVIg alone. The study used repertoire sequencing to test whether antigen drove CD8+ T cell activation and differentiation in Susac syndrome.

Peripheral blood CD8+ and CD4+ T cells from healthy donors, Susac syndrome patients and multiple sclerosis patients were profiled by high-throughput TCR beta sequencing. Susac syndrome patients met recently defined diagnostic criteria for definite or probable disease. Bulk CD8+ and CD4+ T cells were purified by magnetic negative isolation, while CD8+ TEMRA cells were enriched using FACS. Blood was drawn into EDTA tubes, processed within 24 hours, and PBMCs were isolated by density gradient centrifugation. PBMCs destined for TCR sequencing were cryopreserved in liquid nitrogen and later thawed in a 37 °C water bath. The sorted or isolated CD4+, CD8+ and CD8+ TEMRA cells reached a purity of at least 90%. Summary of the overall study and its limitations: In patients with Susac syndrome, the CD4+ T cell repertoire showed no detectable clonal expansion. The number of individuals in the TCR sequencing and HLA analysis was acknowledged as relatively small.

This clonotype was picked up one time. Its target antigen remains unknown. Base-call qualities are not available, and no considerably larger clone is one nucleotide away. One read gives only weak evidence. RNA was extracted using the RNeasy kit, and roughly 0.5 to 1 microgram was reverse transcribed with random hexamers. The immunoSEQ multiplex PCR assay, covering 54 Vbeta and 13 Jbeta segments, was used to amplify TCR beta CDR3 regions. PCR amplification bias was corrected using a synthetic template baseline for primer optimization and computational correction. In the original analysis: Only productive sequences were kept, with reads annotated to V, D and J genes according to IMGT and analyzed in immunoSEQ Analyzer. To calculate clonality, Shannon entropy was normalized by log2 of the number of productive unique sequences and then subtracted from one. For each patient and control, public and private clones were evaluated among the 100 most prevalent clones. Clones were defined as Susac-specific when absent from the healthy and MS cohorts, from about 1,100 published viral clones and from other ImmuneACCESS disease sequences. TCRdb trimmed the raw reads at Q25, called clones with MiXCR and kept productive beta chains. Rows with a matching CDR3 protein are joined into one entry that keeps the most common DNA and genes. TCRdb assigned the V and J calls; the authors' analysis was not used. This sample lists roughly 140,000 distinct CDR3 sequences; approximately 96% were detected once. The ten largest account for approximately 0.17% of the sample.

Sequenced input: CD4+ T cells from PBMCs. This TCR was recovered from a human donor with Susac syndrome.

The CDR3 amino acid sequence is: CATGEDETQYF. The nucleotide sequence reads as follows: TGTGCCACCGGGGAGGACGAGACCCAGTACTTC. The chain is assembled from TRBV15 and TRBJ2-5; tentative D gene TRBD2, with 6 bases matching. The V and J ends are trimmed by 8 bases and 5 bases, leaving 9 bases between them. The CDR1 and CDR2 encoded by the germline V gene (reference sequence) are LNHNV and YYDKDF. The CDR3 runs 11 residues from the cysteine to the phenylalanine. Only the CDR3 DNA stays, 33 bases, in frame from base 1.